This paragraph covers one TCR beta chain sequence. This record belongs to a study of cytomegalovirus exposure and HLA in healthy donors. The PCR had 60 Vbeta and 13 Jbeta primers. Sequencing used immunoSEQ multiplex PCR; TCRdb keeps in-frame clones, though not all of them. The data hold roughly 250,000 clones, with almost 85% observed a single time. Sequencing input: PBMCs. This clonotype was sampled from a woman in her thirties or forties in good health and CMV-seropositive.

CDR3 sequence reads: CASSPHNPGQGFAGELFF. DNA of the CDR3: TGTGCCAGCAGCCCTCACAACCCGGGACAGGGGTTCGCCGGGGAGCTGTTTTTT. The chain is built from TRBV7-3 and TRBJ2-2; 10 bases map to TRBD1. The germline V gene has CDR1 SGHTA and CDR2 FQGTGA. Trimming at V came to 5 bases and at J to 6 bases, leaving 15 bases not matched to a gene. This CDR3 comprises 18 residues.